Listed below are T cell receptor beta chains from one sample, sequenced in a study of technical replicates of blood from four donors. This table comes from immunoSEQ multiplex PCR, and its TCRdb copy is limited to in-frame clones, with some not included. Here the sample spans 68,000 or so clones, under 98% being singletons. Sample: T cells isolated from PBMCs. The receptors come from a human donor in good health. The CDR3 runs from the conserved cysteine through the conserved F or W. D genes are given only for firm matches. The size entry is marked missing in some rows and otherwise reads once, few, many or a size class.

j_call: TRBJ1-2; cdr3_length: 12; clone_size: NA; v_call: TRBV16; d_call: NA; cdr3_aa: CASSQSAAGYTF; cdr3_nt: TGTGCCAGCAGCCAATCGGCGGCCGGCTACACCTTC
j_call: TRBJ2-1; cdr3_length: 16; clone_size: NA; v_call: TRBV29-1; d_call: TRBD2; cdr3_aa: CSTPRTSGYSYNEQFF; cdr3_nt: TGCAGTACCCCCAGGACTAGCGGGTATTCCTACAATGAGCAGTTCTTC
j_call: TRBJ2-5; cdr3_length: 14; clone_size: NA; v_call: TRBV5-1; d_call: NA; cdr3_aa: CASSLGGQGETQYF; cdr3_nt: TGCGCCAGCAGCTTGGGGGGGCAGGGGGAGACCCAGTACTTC
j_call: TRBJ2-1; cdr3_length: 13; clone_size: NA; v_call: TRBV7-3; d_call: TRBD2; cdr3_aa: CASGLAAYNEQFF; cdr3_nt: TGTGCCAGCGGACTAGCGGCCTACAATGAGCAGTTCTTC
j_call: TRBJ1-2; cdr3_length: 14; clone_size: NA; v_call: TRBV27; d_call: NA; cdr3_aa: CASSFAREGYGYTF; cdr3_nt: TGTGCCAGCAGTTTTGCCAGGGAAGGATATGGCTACACCTTC
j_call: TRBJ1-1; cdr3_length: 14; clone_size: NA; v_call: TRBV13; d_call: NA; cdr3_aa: CASSFSPMNTEAFF; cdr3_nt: TGTGCCAGCAGCTTTAGCCCTATGAACACTGAAGCTTTCTTT
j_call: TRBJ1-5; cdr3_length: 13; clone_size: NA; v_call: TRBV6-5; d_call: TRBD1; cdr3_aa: CASSRGTGFGEHF; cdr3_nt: TGTGCCAGCAGTCGCGGGACAGGGTTTGGGGAACATTTT
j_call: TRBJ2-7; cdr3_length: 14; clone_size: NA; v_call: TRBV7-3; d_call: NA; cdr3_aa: CASSLSAQGHEQYF; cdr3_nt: TGTGCCAGCAGCTTAAGTGCGCAGGGTCACGAGCAGTACTTC
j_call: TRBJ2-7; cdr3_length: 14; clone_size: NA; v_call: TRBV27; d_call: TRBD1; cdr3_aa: CASSFARGSYEQYF; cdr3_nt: TGTGCCAGCAGTTTTGCCAGGGGGTCCTACGAGCAGTACTTC
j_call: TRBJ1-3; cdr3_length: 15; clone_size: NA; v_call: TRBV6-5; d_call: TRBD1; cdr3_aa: CASSRTTGGGNTIYF; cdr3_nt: TGTGCCAGCAGCCGAACGACAGGGGGCGGAAACACCATATATTTT
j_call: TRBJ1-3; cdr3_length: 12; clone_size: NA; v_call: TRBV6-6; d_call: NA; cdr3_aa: CAATVSGNTIYF; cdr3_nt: TGTGCCGCCACTGTCTCTGGAAACACCATATATTTT
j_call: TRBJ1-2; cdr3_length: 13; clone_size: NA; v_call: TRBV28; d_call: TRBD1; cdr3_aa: CASSMDRRAGYTF; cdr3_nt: TGTGCCAGCAGTATGGACAGGCGGGCTGGCTACACCTTC
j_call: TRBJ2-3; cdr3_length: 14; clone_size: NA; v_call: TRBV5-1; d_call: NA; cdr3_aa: CASTGWNPPDTQYF; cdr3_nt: TGCGCCAGCACGGGTTGGAACCCCCCAGATACGCAGTATTTT
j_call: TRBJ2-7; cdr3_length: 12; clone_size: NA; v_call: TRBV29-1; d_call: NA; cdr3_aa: CSVPWGANEQYF; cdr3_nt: TGCAGCGTTCCCTGGGGCGCGAACGAGCAGTACTTC
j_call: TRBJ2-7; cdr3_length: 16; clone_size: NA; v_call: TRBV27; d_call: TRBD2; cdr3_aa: CASTHSAGENSYEQYF; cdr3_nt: TGTGCCAGCACCCACTCAGCGGGGGAGAACTCCTACGAGCAGTACTTC
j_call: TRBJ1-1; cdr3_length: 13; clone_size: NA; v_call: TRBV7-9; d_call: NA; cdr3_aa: CASSLGGGGRGFF; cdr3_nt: TGTGCCAGCAGCTTGGGAGGCGGAGGGAGGGGTTTCTTT
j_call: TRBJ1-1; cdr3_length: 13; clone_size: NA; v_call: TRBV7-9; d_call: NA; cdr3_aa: CASSSSENTEAFF; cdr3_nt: TGTGCCAGCAGCTCCAGCGAGAACACTGAAGCTTTCTTT
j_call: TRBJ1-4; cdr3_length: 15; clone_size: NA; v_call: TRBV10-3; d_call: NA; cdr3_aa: CAISDSVATNEKLFF; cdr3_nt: TGTGCCATCAGTGACTCGGTTGCAACTAATGAAAAACTGTTTTTT
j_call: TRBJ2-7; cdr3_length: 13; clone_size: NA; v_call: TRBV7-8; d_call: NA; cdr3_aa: CASSFRGRYEQYF; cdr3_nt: TGTGCCAGCAGCTTCAGGGGTCGGTACGAGCAGTACTTC
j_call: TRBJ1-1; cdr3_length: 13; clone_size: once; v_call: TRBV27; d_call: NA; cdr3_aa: CASSFGRTTEAFF; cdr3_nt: TGTGCCAGCAGCTTTGGGAGGACGACTGAAGCTTTCTTT
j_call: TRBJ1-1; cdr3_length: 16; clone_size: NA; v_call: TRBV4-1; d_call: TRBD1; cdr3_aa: CASSGPGTGMRTEAFF; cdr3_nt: TGCGCCAGCAGCGGCCCCGGGACAGGGATGAGAACTGAAGCTTTCTTT
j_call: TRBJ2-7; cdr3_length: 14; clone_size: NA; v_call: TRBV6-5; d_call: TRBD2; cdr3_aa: CASSLLAGPYEQYF; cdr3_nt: TGTGCCAGCAGTTTACTAGCGGGACCCTACGAGCAGTACTTC
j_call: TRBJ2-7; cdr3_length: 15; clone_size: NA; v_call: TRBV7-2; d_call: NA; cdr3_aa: CASSLPVAQLQKQYF; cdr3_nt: TGTGCCAGCAGCTTGCCCGTAGCGCAGCTTCAGAAGCAGTACTTC
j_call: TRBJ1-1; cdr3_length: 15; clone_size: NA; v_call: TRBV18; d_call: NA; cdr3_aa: CASSPPAGANTEAFF; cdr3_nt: TGTGCCAGCTCACCACCGGCGGGGGCAAACACTGAAGCTTTCTTT
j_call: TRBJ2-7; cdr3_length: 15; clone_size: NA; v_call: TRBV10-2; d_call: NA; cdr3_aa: CASTKTRGTHNEQYF; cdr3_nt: TGCGCCAGCACCAAGACTAGAGGAACACACAACGAGCAGTACTTC
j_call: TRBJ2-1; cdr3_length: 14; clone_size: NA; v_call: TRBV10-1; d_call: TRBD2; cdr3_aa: CASSESGREDEQFF; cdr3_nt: TGCGCCAGCAGTGAGTCGGGACGGGAGGATGAGCAGTTCTTC
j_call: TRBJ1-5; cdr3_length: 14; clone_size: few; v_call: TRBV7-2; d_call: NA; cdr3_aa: CASSHSLVNQPQHF; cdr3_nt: TGTGCCAGCAGCCATTCTTTAGTGAATCAGCCCCAGCATTTT
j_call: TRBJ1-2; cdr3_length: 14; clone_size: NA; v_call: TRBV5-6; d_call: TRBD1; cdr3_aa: CASSLGQGGYGYTF; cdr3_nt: TGTGCCAGCAGCTTGGGACAGGGGGGATATGGCTACACCTTC
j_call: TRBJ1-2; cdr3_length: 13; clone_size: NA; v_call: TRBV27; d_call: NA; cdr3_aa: CASSFAEDYGYTF; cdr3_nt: TGTGCCAGCAGTTTCGCGGAGGACTATGGCTACACCTTC
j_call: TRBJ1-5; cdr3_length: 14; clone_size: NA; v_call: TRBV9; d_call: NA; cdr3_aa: CASSVGGLSQPQHF; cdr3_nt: TGTGCCAGCAGCGTAGGTGGCCTCAGTCAGCCCCAGCATTTT
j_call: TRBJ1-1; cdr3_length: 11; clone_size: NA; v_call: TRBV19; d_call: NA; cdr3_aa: CASNREYEAFF; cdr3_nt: TGTGCCAGTAACAGGGAATATGAAGCTTTCTTT
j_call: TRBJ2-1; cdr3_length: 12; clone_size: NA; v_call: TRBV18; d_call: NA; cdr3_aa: CASFEGRNEQFF; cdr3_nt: TGTGCCAGCTTCGAAGGGAGGAATGAGCAGTTCTTC
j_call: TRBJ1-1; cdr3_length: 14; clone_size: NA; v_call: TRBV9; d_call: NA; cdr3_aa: CASSVNTVNTEAFF; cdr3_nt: TGTGCCAGCAGCGTAAATACGGTGAACACTGAAGCTTTCTTT
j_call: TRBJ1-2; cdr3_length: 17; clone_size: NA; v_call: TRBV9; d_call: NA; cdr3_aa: CASSPLSSGRGGYGYTF; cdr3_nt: TGTGCCAGCAGCCCTCTATCTTCGGGCAGGGGCGGCTATGGCTACACCTTC
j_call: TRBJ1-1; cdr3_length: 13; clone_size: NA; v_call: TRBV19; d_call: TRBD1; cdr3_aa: CASSRQGYTEAFF; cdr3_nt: TGTGCCAGTAGTAGACAGGGTTACACTGAAGCTTTCTTT
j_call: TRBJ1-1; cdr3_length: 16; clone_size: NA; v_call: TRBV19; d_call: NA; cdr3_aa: CASTTRGEGLGTEAFF; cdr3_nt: TGTGCCAGTACCACTCGAGGGGAGGGGCTTGGCACTGAAGCTTTCTTT
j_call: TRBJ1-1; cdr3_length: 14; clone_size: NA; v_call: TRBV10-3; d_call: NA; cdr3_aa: CAISDTTRNTEAFF; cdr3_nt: TGTGCCATCAGTGATACGACAAGGAACACTGAAGCTTTCTTT
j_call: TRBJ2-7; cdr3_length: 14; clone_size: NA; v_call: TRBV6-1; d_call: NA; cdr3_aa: CASFTSLSSYEQYF; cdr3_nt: TGTGCCAGCTTCACTAGCCTGAGCTCCTACGAGCAGTACTTC
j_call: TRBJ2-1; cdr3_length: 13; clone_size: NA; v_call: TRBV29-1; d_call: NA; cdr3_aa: CSATGGRGNEQFF; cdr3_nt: TGCAGCGCCACAGGGGGGAGGGGCAATGAGCAGTTCTTC
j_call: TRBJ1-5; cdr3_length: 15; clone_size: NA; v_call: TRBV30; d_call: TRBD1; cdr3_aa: CAWSRYQGAREPQHF; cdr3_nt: TGTGCCTGGAGTAGATACCAGGGGGCGCGGGAGCCCCAGCATTTT
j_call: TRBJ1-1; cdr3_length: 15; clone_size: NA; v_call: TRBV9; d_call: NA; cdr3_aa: CASSVQGTPNTEAFF; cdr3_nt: TGTGCCAGCAGCGTACAGGGGACCCCGAACACTGAAGCTTTCTTT
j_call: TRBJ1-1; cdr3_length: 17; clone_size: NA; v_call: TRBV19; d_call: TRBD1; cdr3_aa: CASRPGTGVVMNTEAFF; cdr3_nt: TGTGCCAGTAGGCCCGGGACAGGGGTCGTCATGAACACTGAAGCTTTCTTT
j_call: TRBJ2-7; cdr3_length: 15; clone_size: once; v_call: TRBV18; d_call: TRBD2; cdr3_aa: CASSPPGLAVYEQYF; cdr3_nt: TGTGCCAGCTCACCACCGGGACTAGCGGTCTACGAGCAGTACTTC
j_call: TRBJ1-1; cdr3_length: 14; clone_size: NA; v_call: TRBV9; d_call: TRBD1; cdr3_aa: CASSVTGGGTEAFF; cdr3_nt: TGTGCCAGCAGCGTGACAGGGGGCGGAACTGAAGCTTTCTTT
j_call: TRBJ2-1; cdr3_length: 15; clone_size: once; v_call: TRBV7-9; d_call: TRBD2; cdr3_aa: CASSETSGFYNEQFF; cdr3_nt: TGTGCCAGCAGCGAAACTAGCGGGTTCTACAATGAGCAGTTCTTC
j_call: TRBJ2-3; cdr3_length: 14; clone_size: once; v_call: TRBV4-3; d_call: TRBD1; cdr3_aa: CASSLQGGTDTQYF; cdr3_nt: TGCGCCAGCAGCCTCCAGGGGGGCACAGATACGCAGTATTTT
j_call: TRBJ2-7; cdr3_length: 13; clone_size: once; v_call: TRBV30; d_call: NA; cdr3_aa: CAWVSRLAREQYF; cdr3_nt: TGTGCCTGGGTCAGTCGGCTAGCGCGCGAGCAGTACTTC
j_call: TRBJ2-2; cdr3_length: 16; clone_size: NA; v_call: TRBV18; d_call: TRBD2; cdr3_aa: CASSPLLAGNTGELFF; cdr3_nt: TGTGCCAGCTCACCACTGCTAGCGGGCAACACCGGGGAGCTGTTTTTT
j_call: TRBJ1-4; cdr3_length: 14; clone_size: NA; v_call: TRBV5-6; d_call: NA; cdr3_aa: CASSLRAGNEKLFF; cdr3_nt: TGTGCCAGCAGCTTGAGGGCAGGGAATGAAAAACTGTTTTTT
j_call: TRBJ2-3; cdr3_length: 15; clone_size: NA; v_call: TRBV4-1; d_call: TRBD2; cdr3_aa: CASSHSAGSTDTQYF; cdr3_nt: TGCGCCAGCAGCCATTCAGCGGGATCTACAGATACGCAGTATTTT